The clone carrying this T cell receptor beta chain was observed a few times. The antigen is undetermined. The sample originates from a study of human T cells and chemical hapten exposure. On the study more broadly: Patients were given diphenylcyclopropenone on the scalp weekly across the approximately 26-week study.

V was trimmed by 3 bases and J by 10 bases, leaving 11 bases between them. The CDR3 runs 11 residues. CDR1 SQVTM and CDR2 ANQGSEA come from the germline V gene. Findings of the study overall: Among TCRs, those above 1 in 1000 frequency were unaffected by DPC sensitization.

Stated time point: patch test 1, 2 weeks after DPC sensitization. Treatment denoted: therapeutic diphenylcyclopropenone sensitization with weekly scalp DPC. As handled by the study authors: Sequenced samples showed a median of roughly 99,000 TCRs each, with counts running from about 22,000 to 700,000. TCRdb called the RACE reads again in MiXCR, with one record for every CDR3 protein. TCRdb's processing, not the study's, gives the V and J calls here. The sample lists 45,000 to 70,000 distinct CDR3 sequences; 7.5% to 10% were seen once. This clonotype was sampled from a woman in her thirties or forties with alopecia areata. Some clones in this sample may be carry-over from other donors' samples. The V and J genes are TRBV29-1 and TRBJ2-3, with D uncertain. The sample consisted of whole blood, taken in connection with sensitization to the hapten diphenylcyclopropenone (DPC). The CDR3 region is CSVEFGSPQYF. For the CDR3, the DNA is TGCAGCGTTGAGTTCGGCAGCCCGCAGTATTTT.